The sequence of this T cell receptor beta chain was determined in a study of T-cell memory formation after mild COVID-19. Overall study results and limits: Pre-infection memory already had some responding clones, implying cross-reactive memory joined.

CDR1 SQVTM and CDR2 ANQGSEA come from the germline V gene. The junction had 7 bases not matched to a gene; V was cut back by 5 bases and J by 0 bases. The CDR3 loop spans 14 amino acids. Via MiXCR, TCRdb re-called the 5' RACE reads, giving one row per CDR3 protein. Of hundreds of thousands of distinct CDR3 sequences in the sample, under 30% were seen once. Concerning this clonotype: Its antigen is still unknown.

The receptor comes from an adult woman who had mild COVID-19 (a few samples of this study predate the infection). Cell type and time point are not known. The rearrangement uses TRBV29-1 and TRBJ2-7, with 7 nucleotides matching TRBD2. Sequenced input: PBMCs or a T cell subset sorted from them (not recorded which). In nucleotides, the CDR3 is TGCAGCGTTTTGATAGCGGGTAGCTCCTACGAGCAGTACTTC. The encoded protein is CSVLIAGSSYEQYF.